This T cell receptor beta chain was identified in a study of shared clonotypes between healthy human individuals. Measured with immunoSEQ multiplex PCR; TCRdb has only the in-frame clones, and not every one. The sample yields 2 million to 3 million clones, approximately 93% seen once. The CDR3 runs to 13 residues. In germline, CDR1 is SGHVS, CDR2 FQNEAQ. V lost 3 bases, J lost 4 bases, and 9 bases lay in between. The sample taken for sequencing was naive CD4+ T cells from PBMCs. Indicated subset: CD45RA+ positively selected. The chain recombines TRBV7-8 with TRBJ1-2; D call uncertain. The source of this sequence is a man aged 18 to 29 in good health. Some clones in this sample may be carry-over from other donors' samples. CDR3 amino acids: CASSLGLSYGYTF. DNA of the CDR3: TGTGCCAGCAGCTTGGGATTGAGCTATGGCTACACCTTC.